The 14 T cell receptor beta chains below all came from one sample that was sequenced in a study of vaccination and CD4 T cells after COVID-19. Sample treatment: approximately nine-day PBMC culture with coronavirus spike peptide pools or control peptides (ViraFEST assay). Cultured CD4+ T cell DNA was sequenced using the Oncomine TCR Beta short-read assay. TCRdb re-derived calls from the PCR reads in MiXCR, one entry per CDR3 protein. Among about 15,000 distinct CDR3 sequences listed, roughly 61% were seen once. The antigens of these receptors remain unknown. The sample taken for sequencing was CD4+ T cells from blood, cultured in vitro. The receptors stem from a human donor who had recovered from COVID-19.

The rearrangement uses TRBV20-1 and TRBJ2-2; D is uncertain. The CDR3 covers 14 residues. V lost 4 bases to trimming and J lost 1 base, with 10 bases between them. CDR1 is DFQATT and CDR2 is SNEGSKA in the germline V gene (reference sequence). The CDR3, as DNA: TGCAGTGCTAATGGACGGCTGAACACCGGGGAGCTGTTTTTT. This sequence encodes CSANGRLNTGELFF.

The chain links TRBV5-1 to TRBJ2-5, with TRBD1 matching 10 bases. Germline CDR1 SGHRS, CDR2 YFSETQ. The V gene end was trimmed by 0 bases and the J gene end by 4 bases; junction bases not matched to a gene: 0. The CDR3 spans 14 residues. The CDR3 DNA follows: TGCGCCAGCAGCTTGGGACAGGGGGCAGAGACCCAGTACTTC. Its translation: CASSLGQGAETQYF.

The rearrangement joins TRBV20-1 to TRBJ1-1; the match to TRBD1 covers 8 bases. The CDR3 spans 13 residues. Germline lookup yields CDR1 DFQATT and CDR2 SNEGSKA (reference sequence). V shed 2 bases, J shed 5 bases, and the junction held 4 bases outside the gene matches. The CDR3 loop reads CSARRYRGTEAFF. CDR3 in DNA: TGCAGTGCTAGACGGTACAGGGGGACTGAAGCTTTCTTT.

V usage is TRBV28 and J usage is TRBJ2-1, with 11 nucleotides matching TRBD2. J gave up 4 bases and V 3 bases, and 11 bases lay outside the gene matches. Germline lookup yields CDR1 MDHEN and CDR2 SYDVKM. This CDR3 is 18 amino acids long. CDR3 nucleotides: TGTGCCAGCAGTTTTGCGGGACTAGCGGATTGGGGTTACAATGAGCAGTTCTTC. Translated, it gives CASSFAGLADWGYNEQFF. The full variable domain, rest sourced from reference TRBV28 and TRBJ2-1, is DVKVTQSSRYLVKRTGEKVFLECVQDMDHENMFWYRQDPGLGLRLIYFSYDVKMKEKGDIPEGYSVSREKKERFSLILESASTNQTSMYLCASSFAGLADWGYNEQFFGPGTRLTVL.

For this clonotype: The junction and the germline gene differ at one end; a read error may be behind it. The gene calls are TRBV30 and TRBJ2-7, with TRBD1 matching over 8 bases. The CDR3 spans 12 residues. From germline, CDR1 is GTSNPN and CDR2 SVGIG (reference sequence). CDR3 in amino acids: CAWSVGQARRGF. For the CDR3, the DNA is TGTGCCTGGAGTGTGGGACAGGCCCGTAGGGGGTTC.

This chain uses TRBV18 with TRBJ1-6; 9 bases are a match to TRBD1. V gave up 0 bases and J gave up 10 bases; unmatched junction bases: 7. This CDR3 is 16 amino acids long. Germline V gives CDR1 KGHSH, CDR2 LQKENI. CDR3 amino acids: CASSPPSGQGKSPLHF. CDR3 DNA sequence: TGTGCCAGCTCACCACCCTCGGGACAGGGCAAATCACCCCTCCACTTT.

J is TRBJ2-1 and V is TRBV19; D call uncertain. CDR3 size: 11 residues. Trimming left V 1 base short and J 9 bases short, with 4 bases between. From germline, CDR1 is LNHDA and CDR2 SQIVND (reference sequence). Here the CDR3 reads CASSIATEQFF. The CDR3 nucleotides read TGTGCCAGTAGTATAGCCACTGAGCAGTTCTTC.

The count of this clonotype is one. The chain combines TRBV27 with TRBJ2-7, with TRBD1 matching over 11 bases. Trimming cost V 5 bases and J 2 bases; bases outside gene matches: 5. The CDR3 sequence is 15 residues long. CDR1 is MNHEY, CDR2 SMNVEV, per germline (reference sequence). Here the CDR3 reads CASSTRDRGTYEQYF. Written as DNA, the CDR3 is TGTGCCAGCAGTACGAGGGACAGGGGGACCTACGAGCAGTACTTC.

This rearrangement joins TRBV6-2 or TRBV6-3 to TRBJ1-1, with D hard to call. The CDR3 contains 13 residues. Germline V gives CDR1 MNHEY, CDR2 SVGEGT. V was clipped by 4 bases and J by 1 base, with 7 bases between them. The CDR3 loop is CASSLSTNTEAFF. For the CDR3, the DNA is TGTGCCAGCAGTTTGTCAACGAACACTGAAGCTTTCTTT.

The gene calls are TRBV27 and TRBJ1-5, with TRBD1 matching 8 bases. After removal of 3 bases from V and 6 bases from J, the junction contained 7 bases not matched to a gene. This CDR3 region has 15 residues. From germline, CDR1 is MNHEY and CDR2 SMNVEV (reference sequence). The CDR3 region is CASSFRAGGTQPQHF. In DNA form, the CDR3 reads TGTGCCAGCAGTTTCCGGGCAGGGGGCACTCAGCCCCAGCATTTT.

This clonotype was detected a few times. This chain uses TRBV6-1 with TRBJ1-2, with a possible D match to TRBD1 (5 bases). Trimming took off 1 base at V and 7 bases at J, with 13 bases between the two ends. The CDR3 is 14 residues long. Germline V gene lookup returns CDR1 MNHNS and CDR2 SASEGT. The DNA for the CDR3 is TGTGCCAGCAGTGAAGACCCCAGGGTTGCTGGCTACACCTTC. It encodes CASSEDPRVAGYTF.

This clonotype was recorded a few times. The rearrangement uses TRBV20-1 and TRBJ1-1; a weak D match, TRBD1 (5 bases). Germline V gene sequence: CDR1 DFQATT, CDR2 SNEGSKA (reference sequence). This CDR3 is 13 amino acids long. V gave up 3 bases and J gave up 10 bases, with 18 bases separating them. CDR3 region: CSARRSFREGAFF. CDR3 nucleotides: TGCAGTGCTAGGCGTTCTTTCAGGGAGGGAGCTTTCTTT.

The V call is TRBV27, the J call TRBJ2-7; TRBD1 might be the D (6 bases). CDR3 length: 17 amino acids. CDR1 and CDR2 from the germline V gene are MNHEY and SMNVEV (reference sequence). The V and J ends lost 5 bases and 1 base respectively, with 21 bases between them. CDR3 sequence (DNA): TGTGCCAGCAGTCTTTATTTTGCAGGGGTGGGGTCCTACGAGCAGTACTTC. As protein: CASSLYFAGVGSYEQYF.

The CDR3 DNA reads as TGCGCCAGCAGCCAAGATGGGTTGCAGGGGACCACCGGGGAGCTGTTTTTT. Translating gives CASSQDGLQGTTGELFF. This chain connects TRBV4-3 to TRBJ2-2; D might be TRBD1 (6 bases). V dropped 0 bases and J dropped 4 bases, with 15 bases sitting between them. Germline CDR1 and CDR2: LGHNA and YSLEER. The CDR3 loop spans 17 amino acids.